This T cell receptor (beta chain) was captured by sequencing in a study of OX40 agonist ivuxolimab in advanced cancers. Study details: It was permissible to have had prior anti-PD-1, anti-PD-L1 or anti-CTLA-4 therapy, and over 35% had some.

Profiled with immunoSEQ multiplex PCR; TCRdb holds only in-frame clones, not every one. The sample lists about 48,000 clones; 70% to 90% were seen once. The J segment lost 2 bases and the V segment lost 5 bases, leaving 6 bases of the junction unmatched. The CDR3 runs 14 residues. Germline values: CDR1 MNHNS, CDR2 SASEGT. J is TRBJ2-7 and V is TRBV6-1; 7 nucleotides agree with TRBD1. This sequence originates from an adult with an advanced solid tumor such as melanoma, head and neck, liver or kidney cancer. Material: CD4+ or CD8+ T cells sorted from blood, obtained in a trial of the OX40 agonist ivuxolimab. The CDR3 spells CASSSGTEAYEQYF. The CDR3 DNA reads TGTGCCAGCAGTTCCGGGACAGAAGCCTACGAGCAGTACTTC.